One and the same sample provided the 21 T cell receptor beta chains below, sequenced in a study of T-cell memory formation after mild COVID-19. MiXCR, run by TCRdb on the 5' RACE reads, gives a single entry per CDR3 protein. The sample shows approximately 410,000 distinct CDR3 sequences, around a quarter of them seen only once. Sequencing was performed on PBMCs or a T cell subset sorted from them (not recorded which). These receptors originate from an adult woman who had mild COVID-19 (a few samples of this study predate the infection). Cell type and time point are not known.

A few counts support this clonotype. This chain links TRBV29-1 with TRBJ2-3; 15 bases are shared with TRBD2. Germline CDR1 SQVTM, CDR2 ANQGSEA. CDR3 length: 14 residues. V shed 5 bases, J shed 4 bases, and the junction held 1 base outside the gene matches. The CDR3 coding sequence is TGCAGCGTTTGGACTAGCGGGAGGGCAGATACGCAGTATTTT. Its protein is CSVWTSGRADTQYF.

The V call is TRBV7-2, the J call TRBJ2-3; D is undetermined. Trimming removed 6 bases from V and 4 bases from J, with 11 bases in between. The CDR3 is 13 residues long. The germline V gene has CDR1 SGHTA and CDR2 FQGNSA. This CDR3 is CASSFRLADTQYF. CDR3 nucleotide sequence: TGTGCCAGCAGTTTCCGATTGGCAGATACGCAGTATTTT.

This clonotype has more than one count but fewer than ten. CDR3 in amino acids: CASSATGPGANVLTF. The CDR3 coding sequence is TGTGCCAGCAGCGCGACAGGGCCTGGGGCCAACGTCCTGACTTTC. The rearrangement links TRBV5-4 to TRBJ2-6; TRBD1 matches 7 bases. CDR3 length: 15 amino acids. The J segment lost 2 bases and the V segment lost 4 bases, leaving 3 bases of the junction unmatched. Per germline, CDR1 SGHNT and CDR2 YYREEE (reference sequence).

This chain connects TRBV30 to TRBJ2-6, with 8 positions matching TRBD1. Trimming removed 5 bases from V and 0 bases from J; junction bases left unmatched: 6. From germline, CDR1 is GTSNPN and CDR2 SVGIG (reference sequence). The CDR3 loop spans 16 amino acids. The CDR3 sequence: CAWYKTGGSGANVLTF. CDR3 in DNA: TGTGCCTGGTATAAAACAGGGGGCTCTGGGGCCAACGTCCTGACTTTC.

This clonotype was observed at least ten times. The chain combines TRBV10-2 with TRBJ2-7; 8 positions agree with TRBD1. Germline-derived CDR1 and CDR2 are WSHSY and SAAADI. The CDR3 spans 14 residues. With V trimmed by 6 bases and J by 2 bases, 6 bases remained unmatched. CDR3 loop: CASRGTGFTYEQYF. The CDR3 nucleotides read TGCGCCAGCAGGGGGACAGGTTTTACCTACGAGCAGTACTTC.

This clonotype occurred a few times. The chain couples TRBV30 to TRBJ2-6; D not resolved. Germline loops: CDR1 GTSNPN, CDR2 SVGIG (reference sequence). Trimming stripped 4 bases from V and 4 bases from J, with 8 bases between. The CDR3 runs 13 residues. The CDR3 coding sequence is TGTGCCTGGACGTCCGGGGGGGCCAACGTCCTGACTTTC. This gives the protein CAWTSGGANVLTF.

This clonotype was seen only once. This rearrangement joins TRBV5-1 to TRBJ1-1; D remains unclear. V was trimmed by 0 bases and J by 2 bases, leaving 14 bases between them. The CDR3 is 16 residues long. Looked up from germline, CDR1 is SGHRS and CDR2 is YFSETQ. The CDR3, as DNA: TGCGCCAGCAGCTTGGCCTTCACCGACACCAACACTGAAGCTTTCTTT. It is translated as CASSLAFTDTNTEAFF.

The chain has TRBV7-3 and TRBJ2-7; 8 nucleotides agree with TRBD1. This CDR3 has 13 residues. CDR1 SGHTA and CDR2 FQGTGA come from the germline V gene. The junction had 6 bases not matched to a gene; V was cut back by 5 bases and J by 6 bases. The CDR3 sequence is CASSMGTGGEQYF. CDR3 coding DNA: TGTGCCAGCAGCATGGGGACAGGCGGCGAGCAGTACTTC.

This clonotype was seen more than once but under ten times. This rearrangement joins TRBV27 to TRBJ2-3; D is perhaps TRBD1 (7 bases). The ends were cut back, 10 bases at V and 0 bases at J, with 14 bases in the middle. This CDR3 is 14 amino acids long. The germline CDR1 and CDR2 sequences are MNHEY and SMNVEV (reference sequence). The CDR3 DNA follows: TGTGCCACAAATCCAGGGGGGAGCACAGATACGCAGTATTTT. As protein: CATNPGGSTDTQYF.

In this sample, this clonotype turned up a few times. The chain carries TRBV24-1 and TRBJ2-7; D call uncertain. Germline V gene sequence: CDR1 KGHDR, CDR2 SFDVKD. CDR3 length: 14 residues. The V and J ends lost 2 bases and 0 bases respectively, with 7 bases between them. Here the CDR3 DNA reads TGTGCCACCAGTGATTCGACGGGCTCCTACGAGCAGTACTTC. Encoded protein: CATSDSTGSYEQYF.

This clonotype has just a few counts. The chain has TRBV4-3 and TRBJ1-6, with TRBD1 matching over 8 bases. The junction had 10 bases not matched to a gene; V was cut back by 1 base and J by 5 bases. Germline CDR1 is LGHNA and CDR2 is YSLEER. The CDR3 has 18 amino acids. CDR3 DNA sequence: TGCGCCAGCAGCCAAGGTCTACCCCCGGGACAGGATAATTCACCCCTCCACTTT. Translated, it gives CASSQGLPPGQDNSPLHF.

This clonotype was seen only a few times. The rearrangement joins TRBV6-6 to TRBJ1-2, with TRBD1 identical over 10 bases. The junction had 6 bases not matched to a gene; V was cut back by 6 bases and J by 8 bases. The CDR3 spans 13 residues. Germline lookup yields CDR1 MNHNY and CDR2 SVGAGI (reference sequence). This CDR3 reads CASRTGGFRGYTF. DNA for the CDR3: TGTGCCAGCAGGACAGGGGGCTTTCGGGGCTACACCTTC.

The V call is TRBV6-5, the J call TRBJ2-1; TRBD2 agrees at 9 bases. Germline values: CDR1 MNHEY, CDR2 SVGAGI. Trimming cost V 5 bases and J 2 bases; bases outside gene matches: 1. The CDR3 contains 14 residues. For the CDR3, the DNA is TGTGCCAGCAGTGGGACTAGCACCTACAATGAGCAGTTCTTC. It translates to CASSGTSTYNEQFF.

The table lists this clonotype with many counts. As DNA, the CDR3 is TGTGCCAGCAGTGAATCTTTAGAGGGAGGGAAAGCTTACAATGAGCAGTTCTTC. Its translation: CASSESLEGGKAYNEQFF. This chain connects TRBV25-1 to TRBJ2-1; 7 bases match TRBD2. Germline-derived CDR1 and CDR2 are MGHDK and SYGVNS. The length of the CDR3 is 18 residues. The junction had 13 bases not matched to a gene; V was cut back by 1 base and J by 4 bases.

This clonotype appeared a few times. This rearrangement joins TRBV12-3 or TRBV12-4 to TRBJ2-4; D not certain. This CDR3 is built from 16 residues. V lost 3 bases and J 0 bases, leaving 12 bases between the germline ends. The CDR3 DNA follows: TGTGCCAGCAGTTTTCGTCGGAGCGTAGCCAAAAACATTCAGTACTTC. As protein: CASSFRRSVAKNIQYF.

The chain recombines TRBV7-8 with TRBJ1-1; D gene uncertain. V shed 0 bases and J shed 3 bases, with 11 bases lying between them. The CDR3 consists of 15 residues. Germline V lookup: CDR1 SGHVS, CDR2 FQNEAQ. The CDR3 DNA reads as TGTGCCAGCAGCTTAGCATTCCAGGAAGACACTGAAGCTTTCTTT. Translating gives CASSLAFQEDTEAFF. Together with reference TRBV7-8 and TRBJ1-1, the CDR3 gives the full variable domain: GAGVSQSPRYKVAKRGQDVALRCDPISGHVSLFWYQQALGQGPEFLTYFQNEAQLDKSGLPSDRFFAERPEGSVSTLKIQRTQQEDSAVYLCASSLAFQEDTEAFFGQGTRLTVV.

This clonotype was seen a handful of times. The chain combines TRBV6-5 with TRBJ1-5; D is perhaps TRBD1 (6 bases). Germline V gives CDR1 MNHEY, CDR2 SVGAGI. The CDR3 has 13 amino acids. The CDR3 sequence: CDFAGVSNQPQHF. CDR3 in DNA: TGTGATTTTGCAGGGGTAAGCAATCAGCCCCAGCATTTT.

This clonotype was detected ten times or more. The chain carries TRBV6-1 and TRBJ2-5, with 8 bases lining up with TRBD2. The ends lost 3 bases at V and 3 bases at J; junction bases unmatched: 0. Germline assignment: CDR1 MNHNS and CDR2 SASEGT. CDR3 length: 13 amino acids. The CDR3 bases are TGTGCCAGCAGTGAGCGGGAGGAAGAGACCCAGTACTTC. Its protein product is CASSEREEETQYF.

As for this clonotype: Its ends do not fully match the called genes, so a read error is possible. V gene TRBV28 combines with J gene TRBJ2-7, with D maybe TRBD1 (6 bases). Germline V gene lookup returns CDR1 MDHEN and CDR2 SYDVKM. This CDR3 region has 14 residues. CDR3: CASSPLGADRPPQF. As DNA, the CDR3 is TGTGCCAGCAGTCCCCTCGGTGCGGACAGACCACCTCAATTC.

This clonotype was detected a few times. The chain carries TRBV12-3 or TRBV12-4 and TRBJ2-7; D uncertain. CDR3 size: 12 residues. V was clipped by 5 bases and J by 2 bases, with 7 bases between them. CDR3 amino acids: CASSDDTYEQYF. For the CDR3, the DNA is TGTGCCAGCAGTGACGATACCTACGAGCAGTACTTC.

This rearrangement joins TRBV12-3 or TRBV12-4 to TRBJ1-1, with 10 positions matching TRBD1. The CDR3 loop spans 12 amino acids. With 3 bases clipped from V and 12 bases from J, the junction kept 4 bases outside the gene matches. The CDR3 DNA reads TGTGCCAGCAGTTTGACAGGGGGCAGAACTTTCTTT. Amino acids: CASSLTGGRTFF.